Below, 8 T cell receptor beta chains from the same sample are listed, as sequenced in a study of T-cell reconstitution after alpha-beta-depleted transplantation in children. The TCRbeta library incorporated unique molecular identifiers. TCRdb called the PCR reads again in MiXCR, with one record for every CDR3 protein. This sample carries about 980,000 distinct CDR3 sequences, less than 30% of them seen once, and the ten largest clones take more than 25%. The sequencing used PBMCs, mostly from graft donor cells, collected 360 days after TCRalphabeta/CD19-depleted stem cell transplant. The receptors stem from a boy younger than two who had a stem cell transplant for SCID, so the T cells may come from the graft donor.

The chain couples TRBV6-5 to TRBJ1-1; D is perhaps TRBD1 (5 bases). The CDR3 is 13 residues long. Germline CDR1 is MNHEY and CDR2 is SVGAGI. V gave up 4 bases and J gave up 9 bases, with 15 bases separating them. Here the CDR3 reads CASSSPWGSKAFF. Here the CDR3 DNA reads TGTGCCAGCAGTTCCCCCTGGGGCTCAAAAGCTTTCTTT.

This clonotype was counted a few times. V and J are TRBV12-3 or TRBV12-4 and TRBJ1-1, with a tentative D call TRBD1 (5 bases). The CDR3 length is 14 residues. V lost 7 bases to trimming and J lost 0 bases, with 12 bases between them. CDR3: CASTTEGMNTEAFF. In DNA form, the CDR3 reads TGTGCCAGCACTACTGAGGGGATGAACACTGAAGCTTTCTTT.

V is TRBV12-3 or TRBV12-4 and J is TRBJ2-7; 7 nucleotides align to TRBD1. CDR3 size: 13 residues. Trimming at V came to 9 bases and at J to 3 bases, leaving 8 bases not matched to a gene. The CDR3 region has the DNA TGTGCCAGTCGATCGGGACAGAACTACGAGCAGTACTTC. It yields the protein CASRSGQNYEQYF.

The chain joins TRBV6-5 to TRBJ2-2; TRBD1 might be the D (6 bases). Germline CDR1 and CDR2: MNHEY and SVGAGI. The CDR3 covers 15 residues. Trimming cost V 4 bases and J 6 bases, with 15 bases left between them. The CDR3 is CASSWGTGSSGELFF. Here the CDR3 DNA reads TGTGCCAGCAGTTGGGGAACAGGGTCCTCCGGGGAGCTGTTTTTT.

V gene TRBV5-6 combines with J gene TRBJ2-7, with 9 positions matching TRBD1. The V gene end was trimmed by 2 bases and the J gene end by 4 bases; junction bases not matched to a gene: 7. The CDR3 is made up of 15 amino acids. Germline values: CDR1 SGHDT, CDR2 YYEEEE. The DNA for the CDR3 is TGTGCCAGCAGCTTAACCAGACAGGGGGGTTACGAGCAGTACTTC. Protein sequence: CASSLTRQGGYEQYF.

This clonotype was picked up a small number of times. The CDR3 is CASSLAGPGTDTQYF. The CDR3 nucleotides read TGTGCCAGCAGCTTAGCGGGACCAGGGACAGATACGCAGTATTTT. The chain links TRBV7-9 to TRBJ2-3, with D perhaps assigned TRBD1 or TRBD2 (5 bases each). From germline, CDR1 is SEHNR and CDR2 FQNEAQ (reference sequence). Trimming removed 0 bases at V and 3 bases at J, with 10 bases between. This CDR3 region has 15 residues.

This clonotype was observed a handful of times. The V call is TRBV29-1, the J call TRBJ2-4; D uncertain. CDR3 length: 15 amino acids. Germline V gene lookup returns CDR1 SQVTM and CDR2 ANQGSEA. V was pared by 2 bases and J by 5 bases, with 16 bases between. The CDR3 protein is CSVERFIGRQNIQYF. DNA of the CDR3: TGCAGCGTTGAAAGGTTTATAGGGCGCCAAAACATTCAGTACTTC.

The chain employs TRBV5-5 and TRBJ2-2; 9 positions match TRBD1. Looked up from germline, CDR1 is SGHKS and CDR2 is YYEKEE (reference sequence). V shed 5 bases, J shed 0 bases, and the junction held 5 bases outside the gene matches. The CDR3 runs 16 residues. The DNA for the CDR3 is TGTGCCAGCAGAGGAAGACAGGGGGCGAACACCGGGGAGCTGTTTTTT. Its translation: CASRGRQGANTGELFF. Variable domain in full (rest from reference TRBV5-5 and TRBJ2-2): DAGVTQSPTHLIKTRGQQVTLRCSPISGHKSVSWYQQVLGQGPQFIFQYYEKEERGRGNFPDRFSARQFPNYSSELNVNALLLGDSALYLCASRGRQGANTGELFFGEGSRLTVL.